Each of the 14 T cell receptor beta chains below was sequenced from the same sample in a study of metastatic and nonmetastatic thyroid tumors. TCRdb called clones again from the PCR reads with MiXCR. Of about 40,000 clones detected, about 16% appear once; the ten largest clones hold 3.8%. Not a single patient had been given any form of treatment at any point before undergoing thyroid surgery. Source material: blood. These receptors all come from a female donor with papillary thyroid cancer or a benign thyroid nodule (not recorded which). Some clones in this sample may be carry-over from other donors' samples.

In this sample, this clone turned up many times. The rearrangement uses TRBV5-1 and TRBJ2-7, with TRBD1 matching over 12 bases. Germline CDR1 is SGHRS and CDR2 is YFSETQ. CDR3 size: 13 residues. Trimming at V came to 0 bases and at J to 9 bases, leaving 1 base not matched to a gene. CDR3 in DNA: TGCGCCAGCAGCTTGGAGGGACAGGGGGCGCAGTACTTC. Its translation: CASSLEGQGAQYF.

The chain carries TRBV5-1 and TRBJ2-5; 7 bases map to TRBD2. V shed 0 bases, J shed 2 bases, and the junction held 4 bases outside the gene matches. Germline V lookup: CDR1 SGHRS, CDR2 YFSETQ. This CDR3 has 15 residues. The chain's CDR3 is CASSLAGGKQETQYF. Here the CDR3 DNA reads TGCGCCAGCAGCTTGGCCGGGGGGAAGCAAGAGACCCAGTACTTC.

On this clone itself: An end of the junction differs from the germline gene, which may be a read error. V usage is TRBV4-2 and J usage is TRBJ2-3; 11 bases match TRBD2. The CDR3 sequence is 16 residues long. Germline V CDR1 and CDR2: LGHNA, YNFKEQ. CDR3 DNA sequence: TGTGCCAGCAGCCCACTAGCGGGAGTGTCCACAGATACGCAGTGTTTT. The encoded protein is CASSPLAGVSTDTQCF.

By proportion, this clone is medium-sized (0.01 to 0.1%). This chain joins TRBV6-1 and TRBJ2-7; 7 bases fit TRBD1. The CDR3 is 13 residues long. The V and J ends lost 4 bases and 4 bases, in that order; junction bases with no gene match: 4. CDR1 is MNHNS, CDR2 SASEGT, per germline. This CDR3 reads CASSVYRGYEQYF. DNA of the CDR3: TGTGCCAGCAGTGTGTACAGGGGTTACGAGCAGTACTTC.

CDR3 in amino acids: CASSLSRQGSRCYTF. The CDR3, as DNA: TGTGCCAGCAGTTTATCAAGACAGGGGTCGCGGTGCTACACCTTC. The chain links TRBV12-3 or TRBV12-4 to TRBJ1-2; 8 nucleotides align to TRBD1. The CDR3 runs 15 residues. Germline trimming cut 2 bases from V and 9 bases from J; bases unmatched to any gene: 11.

This clone has only one observation. The CDR3 region has the DNA TGCGCCAGCAGCGTGGACCCGAGCTCCTACAATGAGCAGTTCTTC. Protein product: CASSVDPSSYNEQFF. The chain carries TRBV5-1 and TRBJ2-1; D is ambiguous. This CDR3 is built from 15 residues. Germline-derived CDR1 and CDR2 are SGHRS and YFSETQ. The V gene lost 4 bases and the J gene lost 0 bases, with 11 bases spanning the gap.

This clone was counted at least ten times. The chain carries TRBV2 and TRBJ2-7; D unclear. Trimming removed 6 bases at V and 0 bases at J, with 9 bases between. The CDR3 loop spans 13 amino acids. Germline lookup yields CDR1 SNHLY and CDR2 FYNNEI. Here the CDR3 reads CASSATFSYEQYF. CDR3 DNA: TGTGCCAGCAGCGCGACATTCTCCTACGAGCAGTACTTC.

The V and J genes are TRBV6-1 and TRBJ1-4; 7 positions agree with TRBD1. The germline CDR1 and CDR2 sequences are MNHNS and SASEGT. V gave up 6 bases and J gave up 1 base; unmatched junction bases: 11. The CDR3 has 17 residues. The DNA of the CDR3 is TGTGCCAGCAGGCCTCCGGGACAGTGGAGAACTAATGAAAAACTGTTTTTT. It specifies CASRPPGQWRTNEKLFF.

This clone came up many times. This chain links TRBV20-1 with TRBJ2-7; D is perhaps TRBD2 (6 bases). V lost 3 bases, J lost 5 bases, and 14 bases lay in between. Germline CDR1 reads DFQATT; CDR2 reads SNEGSKA (reference sequence). The CDR3 is 13 amino acids. The CDR3 DNA reads TGCAGTGCTAGCGGGGAGGATCTCCACGAGCAGTACTTC. Its protein product is CSASGEDLHEQYF.

This clone was seen many times. A much bigger clone sits one base away, suggesting this may be a read error. Because the CDR3 is missing its conserved closing phenylalanine or tryptophan, this is likely a read error. The rearrangement uses TRBV10-2 and TRBJ2-7; no clear D gene. The V gene lost 6 bases and the J gene lost 6 bases, with 15 bases spanning the gap. The length of the CDR3 is 13 residues. CDR1 and CDR2 (germline): WSHSY, SAAADI. The CDR3, as DNA: TGCGCCAGCAGGGATCGACCTAGTTCCGAGCAGTACCTC. Its translation is CASRDRPSSEQYL.

This clone was seen once. The V gene is TRBV3-1, the J gene TRBJ2-7, with D unclear. Germline assignment: CDR1 LGHDT and CDR2 YNNKEL (reference sequence). This CDR3 has 13 amino acids. V was cut by 7 bases and J by 3 bases, with 13 bases left in between. The CDR3 DNA follows: TGTGCCAGCATCCACGATAACTACTACGAGCAGTACTTC. It yields the protein CASIHDNYYEQYF.

This clone was seen at least ten times. CDR3 amino acids: CASSLTAGQPQHF. CDR3 in DNA: TGTGCCAGCAGTTTAACCGCCGGACAGCCCCAGCATTTT. The chain recombines TRBV28 with TRBJ1-5; D remains unclear. The CDR3 length is 13 residues. Germline-derived CDR1 and CDR2 are MDHEN and SYDVKM. Deletions cut 2 bases from V and 7 bases from J, with 9 bases between. Full variable domain (outside the CDR3, taken from reference TRBV28 and TRBJ1-5): DVKVTQSSRYLVKRTGEKVFLECVQDMDHENMFWYRQDPGLGLRLIYFSYDVKMKEKGDIPEGYSVSREKKERFSLILESASTNQTSMYLCASSLTAGQPQHFGDGTRLSIL.

Regarding this clone: One end of the junction fails to match germline, which may point to a read error. V gene TRBV6-2 or TRBV6-3 combines with J gene TRBJ2-7, with D perhaps TRBD2 (5 bases). Germline V lookup: CDR1 MNHEY, CDR2 SVGEGT. This CDR3 is 14 amino acids long. The CDR3 here is CASIYEGRPYEQYF. CDR3 coding DNA: TGTGCCAGCATTTACGAGGGCCGGCCGTACGAGCAGTACTTC.

This clone was seen a handful of times. This sequence may be a read error, since a much larger clone differs from it by one base. As the CDR3 is not closed by the conserved phenylalanine or tryptophan, this likely results from a read error. The chain carries TRBV7-2 and TRBJ2-5; maybe TRBD2 (5 bases). V shed 2 bases and J shed 3 bases, with 10 bases lying between them. The length of the CDR3 is 14 residues. CDR1 and CDR2 (germline): SGHTA, FQGNSA. CDR3: CASSLRRGKETQYL. As DNA, the CDR3 is TGTGCCAGCAGCTTAAGGAGAGGGAAAGAGACCCAGTACCTC.